The 11 T cell receptor beta chains below come from one sample, sequenced in a study of T cells in localized non-small cell lung cancer. Produced via immunoSEQ multiplex PCR; TCRdb's table is partial and in-frame only. The sample lists roughly 90,000 clones, approximately 91% seen once, with 4.1% in the top ten. Sequenced here: PBMCs, sampled before any cancer treatment. The receptor source for this set is a woman aged 40-70 years with stage II squamous cell lung carcinoma.

This clone has more than one count but fewer than ten. The CDR3 loop reads CASSAEIWAENNSPLHF. CDR3 DNA sequence: TGTGCCAGCAGCGCCGAGATATGGGCAGAGAATAATTCACCCCTCCACTTT. The rearrangement uses TRBV9 and TRBJ1-6; D ambiguous. CDR3 length: 17 amino acids. CDR1 and CDR2 (germline): SGDLS, YYNGEE. Trimming left V 3 bases short and J 5 bases short, with 18 bases between.

The chain recombines TRBV29-1 with TRBJ1-2; possible D gene TRBD1, 6 bases. Germline assignment: CDR1 SQVTM and CDR2 ANQGSEA. CDR3 size: 13 residues. The V end was cut by 2 bases, the J end by 4 bases, with 11 bases between. CDR3 sequence (DNA): TGCAGCGTTGAAAAGGGGGGTGGCTATGGCTACACCTTC. Translating it yields CSVEKGGGYGYTF.

This chain connects TRBV12-5 to TRBJ1-5, with D maybe TRBD1 (5 bases). Between the trimmed V and J ends, which lost 2 bases and 2 bases, there was a span of 13 bases. The CDR3 extends over 16 amino acids. In germline, CDR1 is LGHNT, CDR2 FRNRAP. CDR3 loop: CASGLMGTQGNQPQHF. Written as DNA, the CDR3 is TGTGCTAGTGGTTTGATGGGGACCCAGGGCAATCAGCCCCAGCATTTT. Drawing the rest from reference TRBV12-5 and TRBJ1-5, the complete variable domain is DARVTQTPRHKVTEMGQEVTMRCQPILGHNTVFWYRQTMMQGLELLAYFRNRAPLDDSGMPKDRFSAEMPDATLATLKIQPSEPRDSAVYFCASGLMGTQGNQPQHFGDGTRLSIL.

The rearrangement uses TRBV29-1 and TRBJ1-1; 10 nucleotides agree with TRBD1. V shed 7 bases, J shed 5 bases, and the junction held 10 bases outside the gene matches. In germline, CDR1 is SQVTM, CDR2 ANQGSEA. The CDR3 runs to 14 residues. CDR3 sequence (DNA): TGCAGCGCCACCCAGCGGACAGGGGGGACTGAAGCTTTCTTT. Translating it yields CSATQRTGGTEAFF.

The V call is TRBV29-1, the J call TRBJ1-1; D gene unclear. Deletions cut 4 bases from V and 6 bases from J, with 9 bases between. The germline V gene encodes CDR1 SQVTM and CDR2 ANQGSEA. The CDR3 runs to 11 residues. The CDR3 DNA reads TGCAGCGTTGCCAGGCAAGCTGAAGCTTTCTTT. Its translation is CSVARQAEAFF. The whole variable domain, filled in from reference TRBV29-1 and TRBJ1-1, reads SAVISQKPSRDICQRGTSLTIQCQVDSQVTMMFWYRQQPGQSLTLIATANQGSEATYESGFVIDKFPISRPNLTFSTLTVSNMSPEDSSIYLCSVARQAEAFFGQGTRLTVV.

The V gene is TRBV11-2, the J gene TRBJ2-7, with D possibly TRBD1 on 6 matching bases. V lost 3 bases, J lost 0 bases, and 9 bases lay in between. The CDR3 runs to 14 residues. Per germline, CDR1 SGHAT and CDR2 FQNNGV. The CDR3, as DNA: TGTGCCAGCAGCTTCGTGGGGGCCTCCTACGAGCAGTACTTC. Its protein product is CASSFVGASYEQYF.

This chain joins TRBV4-2 and TRBJ1-4; the D is unclear. Germline V gene sequence: CDR1 LGHNA, CDR2 YNFKEQ. The CDR3 is 16 amino acids. V dropped 0 bases and J dropped 6 bases, with 14 bases sitting between them. This CDR3 is CASSQDLAAGDEKLFF. CDR3 DNA sequence: TGTGCCAGCAGCCAAGATCTGGCCGCGGGAGATGAAAAACTGTTTTTT.

This clone was seen once. J is TRBJ1-2 and V is TRBV5-1, with 9 bases fitting TRBD1. The ends lost 4 bases at V and 5 bases at J; junction bases unmatched: 6. The germline gives CDR1 SGHRS, CDR2 YFSETQ. The CDR3 has 14 amino acids. CDR3 coding DNA: TGCGCCAGCAGCGAGGGACAGGGCCCATATGGCTACACCTTC. Translation gives CASSEGQGPYGYTF. Looking up the rest from reference TRBV5-1 and TRBJ1-2 gives the full variable domain: KAGVTQTPRYLIKTRGQQVTLSCSPISGHRSVSWYQQTPGQGLQFLFEYFSETQRNKGNFPGRFSGRQFSNSRSEMNVSTLELGDSALYLCASSEGQGPYGYTFGSGTRLTVV.

This clone was observed a single time. CDR3 amino acids: CASSESGLYGYTF. CDR3 nucleotides: TGTGCCAGCAGTGAATCTGGACTTTATGGCTACACCTTC. V is TRBV6-1 and J is TRBJ1-2; D not resolved. CDR1 MNHNS and CDR2 SASEGT come from the germline V gene. This CDR3 is built from 13 residues. Trimming shortened V by 2 bases and J by 5 bases, and 9 bases separated the two germline ends.

V gene TRBV28 combines with J gene TRBJ1-1; D is uncertain. CDR1 MDHEN and CDR2 SYDVKM come from the germline V gene. This CDR3 is built from 14 residues. The V end was cut by 1 base, the J end by 1 base, with 7 bases between. The CDR3: CASSLSPGNTEAFF. CDR3 coding DNA: TGTGCCAGCAGTTTATCCCCAGGGAACACTGAAGCTTTCTTT.

Here the CDR3 DNA reads TGCGCCAGCAGCTTGGGCGGGTCTAGCACAGATACGCAGTATTTT. Translation gives CASSLGGSSTDTQYF. The rearrangement links TRBV5-1 to TRBJ2-3; the D gene is possibly TRBD2 (5 bases). The CDR3 is made up of 15 amino acids. Germline CDR1 and CDR2: SGHRS and YFSETQ. The V end was cut by 0 bases, the J end by 0 bases, with 8 bases between.